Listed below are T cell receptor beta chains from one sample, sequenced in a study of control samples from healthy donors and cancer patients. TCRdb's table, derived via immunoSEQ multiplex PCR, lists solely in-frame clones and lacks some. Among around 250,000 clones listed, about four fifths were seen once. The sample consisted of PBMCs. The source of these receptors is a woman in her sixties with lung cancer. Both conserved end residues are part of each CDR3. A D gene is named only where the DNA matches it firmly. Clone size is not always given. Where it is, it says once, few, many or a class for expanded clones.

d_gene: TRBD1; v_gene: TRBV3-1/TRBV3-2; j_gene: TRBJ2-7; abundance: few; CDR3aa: CASSPGQPYEQYF; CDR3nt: TGTGCCAGCAGCCCGGGACAGCCCTACGAGCAGTACTTC
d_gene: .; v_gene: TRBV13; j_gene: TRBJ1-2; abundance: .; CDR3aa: CASSQDPGGYTF; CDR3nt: TGTGCCAGCAGCCAGGACCCAGGGGGCTACACCTTC
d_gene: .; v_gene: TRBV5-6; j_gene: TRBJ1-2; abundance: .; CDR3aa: CASSSWDILSYGYTF; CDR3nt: TGTGCCAGCAGCTCTTGGGACATACTGAGCTATGGCTACACCTTC
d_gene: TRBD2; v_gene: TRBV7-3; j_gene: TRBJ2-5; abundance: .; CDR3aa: CASSPGLGGPETQYF; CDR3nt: TGTGCCAGCAGCCCGGGACTAGGTGGACCAGAGACCCAGTACTTC
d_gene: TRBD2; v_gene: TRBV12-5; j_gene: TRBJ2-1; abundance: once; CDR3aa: CASGPGTSGGSNEQFF; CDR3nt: TGTGCTAGTGGCCCCGGGACTAGCGGGGGGTCGAATGAGCAGTTCTTC
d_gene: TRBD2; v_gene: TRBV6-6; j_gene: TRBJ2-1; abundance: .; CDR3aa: CATRGTSGSYNEQFF; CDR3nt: TGTGCCACCCGAGGGACTAGCGGTTCCTACAATGAGCAGTTCTTC
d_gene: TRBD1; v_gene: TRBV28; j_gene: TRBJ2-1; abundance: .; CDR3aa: CASSLGQILNEQFF; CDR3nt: TGTGCCAGCAGTTTGGGACAGATACTCAATGAGCAGTTCTTC
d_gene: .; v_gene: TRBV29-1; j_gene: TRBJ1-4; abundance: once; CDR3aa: CSVVRGPNEKLFF; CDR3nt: TGCAGCGTTGTAAGAGGACCAAATGAAAAACTGTTTTTT
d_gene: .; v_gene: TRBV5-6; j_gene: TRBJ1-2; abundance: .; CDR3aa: CASSRTGRPNYGYTF; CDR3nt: TGTGCCAGCAGCCGAACTGGGAGGCCGAACTATGGCTACACCTTC
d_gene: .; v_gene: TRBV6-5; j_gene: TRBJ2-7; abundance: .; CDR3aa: CASGQSTDYEQYF; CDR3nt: TGTGCCAGCGGCCAGTCCACGGACTACGAGCAGTACTTC
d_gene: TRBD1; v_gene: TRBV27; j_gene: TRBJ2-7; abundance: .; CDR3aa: CASSSGVQTWDSVYHYEQYF; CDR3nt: TGTGCCAGCAGTTCCGGAGTACAAACCTGGGACAGCGTTTATCACTACGAGCAGTACTTC
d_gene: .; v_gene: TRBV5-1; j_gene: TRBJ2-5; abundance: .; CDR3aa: CASSSTGTTQETQYF; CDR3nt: TGCGCCAGCAGCTCCACCGGGACGACACAAGAGACCCAGTACTTC
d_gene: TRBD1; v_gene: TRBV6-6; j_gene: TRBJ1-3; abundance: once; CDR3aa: CASSLQGAGNTIYF; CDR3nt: TGTGCCAGCAGTTTACAGGGGGCTGGGAACACCATATATTTT
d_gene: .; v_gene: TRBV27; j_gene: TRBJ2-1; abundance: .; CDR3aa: CASSLWGLSYNEQFF; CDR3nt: TGTGCCAGCAGTTTATGGGGGCTGTCCTACAATGAGCAGTTCTTC
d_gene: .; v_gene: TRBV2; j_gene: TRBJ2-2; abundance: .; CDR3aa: CASSEGLVLSRAGELFF; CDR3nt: TGTGCCAGCAGTGAAGGGTTGGTGCTTTCCAGGGCCGGGGAGCTGTTTTTT
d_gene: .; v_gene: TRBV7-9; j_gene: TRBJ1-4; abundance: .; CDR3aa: CASSILSGEKLFF; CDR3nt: TGTGCCAGCAGCATCCTTTCTGGAGAAAAACTGTTTTTT
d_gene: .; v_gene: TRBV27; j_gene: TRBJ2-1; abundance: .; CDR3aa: CASSRIRTDYNEQFF; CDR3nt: TGTGCCAGCAGTAGAATTCGGACGGATTACAATGAGCAGTTCTTC
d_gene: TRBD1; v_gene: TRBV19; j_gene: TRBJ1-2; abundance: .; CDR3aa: CASSGRDRVGGYTF; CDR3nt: TGTGCCAGTAGTGGCCGGGACAGGGTCGGTGGCTACACCTTC
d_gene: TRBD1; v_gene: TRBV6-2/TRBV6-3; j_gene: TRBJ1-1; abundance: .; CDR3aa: CASSYEDRTTGGAFF; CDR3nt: TGTGCCAGCAGTTACGAGGACAGGACGACTGGGGGAGCTTTCTTT
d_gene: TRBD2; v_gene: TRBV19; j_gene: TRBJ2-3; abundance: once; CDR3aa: CATQTSGGSTDTQYF; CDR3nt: TGTGCCACCCAGACTAGCGGGGGGAGCACAGATACGCAGTATTTT
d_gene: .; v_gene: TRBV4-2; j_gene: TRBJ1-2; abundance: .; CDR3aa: CASSQGTLSYTF; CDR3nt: TGTGCCAGCAGCCAAGGAACCTTGAGCTACACCTTC
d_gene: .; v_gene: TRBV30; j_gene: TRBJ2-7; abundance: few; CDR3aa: CAWSVVGRKSYEQYF; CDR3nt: TGTGCCTGGAGTGTAGTGGGCCGTAAGTCCTACGAGCAGTACTTC
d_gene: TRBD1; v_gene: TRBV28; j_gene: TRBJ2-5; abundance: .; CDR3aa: CATDGQGGWGTQYF; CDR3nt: TGTGCCACCGACGGACAGGGGGGATGGGGGACCCAGTACTTC
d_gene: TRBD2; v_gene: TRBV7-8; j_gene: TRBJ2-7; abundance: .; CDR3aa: CASSSSGGPYEQYF; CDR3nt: TGTGCCAGCAGCTCATCGGGAGGTCCCTACGAGCAGTACTTC
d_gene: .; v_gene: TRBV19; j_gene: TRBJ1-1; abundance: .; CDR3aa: CASRAGNEAFF; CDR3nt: TGTGCCAGTAGGGCAGGTAACGAAGCTTTCTTT
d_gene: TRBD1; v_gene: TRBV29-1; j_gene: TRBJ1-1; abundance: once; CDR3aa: CSVGQTGSNTEAFF; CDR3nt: TGCAGCGTAGGACAGACAGGGTCGAACACTGAAGCTTTCTTT
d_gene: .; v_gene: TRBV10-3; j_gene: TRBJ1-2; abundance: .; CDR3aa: CATGGLGLNNYGYTF; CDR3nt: TGTGCCACGGGGGGACTGGGACTCAATAACTATGGCTACACCTTC
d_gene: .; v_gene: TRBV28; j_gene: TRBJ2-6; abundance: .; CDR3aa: CASSLAGGWANVLTF; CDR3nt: TGTGCCAGCAGTTTAGCGGGCGGATGGGCCAACGTCCTGACTTTC
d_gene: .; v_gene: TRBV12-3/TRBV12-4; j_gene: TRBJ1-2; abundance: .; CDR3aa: CASSGGYGYTF; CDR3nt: TGTGCCAGCAGTGGAGGCTATGGCTACACCTTC
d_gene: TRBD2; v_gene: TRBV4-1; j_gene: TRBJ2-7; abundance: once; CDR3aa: CASSPGLAQVEQYF; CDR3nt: TGCGCCAGCAGCCCGGGACTAGCTCAAGTCGAGCAGTACTTC
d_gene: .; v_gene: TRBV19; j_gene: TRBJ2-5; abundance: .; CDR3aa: CASSIAQGMQETQYF; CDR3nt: TGTGCCAGTAGTATAGCTCAGGGCATGCAAGAGACCCAGTACTTC
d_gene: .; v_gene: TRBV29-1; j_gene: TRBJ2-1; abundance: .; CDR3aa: CSYDGGRRNEQFF; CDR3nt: TGCAGCTATGACGGCGGGCGCAGGAATGAGCAGTTCTTC
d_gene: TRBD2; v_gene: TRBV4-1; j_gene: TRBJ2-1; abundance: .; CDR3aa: CASRGTSGNPYNEQFF; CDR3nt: TGCGCCAGCAGAGGGACTAGCGGAAACCCTTACAATGAGCAGTTCTTC
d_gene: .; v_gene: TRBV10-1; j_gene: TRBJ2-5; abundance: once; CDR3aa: CASSEGVQETQYF; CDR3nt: TGCGCCAGCAGTGAGGGGGTCCAAGAGACCCAGTACTTC
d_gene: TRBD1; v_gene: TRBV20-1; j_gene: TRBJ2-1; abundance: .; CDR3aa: CSAGTDREQFF; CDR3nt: TGCAGTGCTGGGACAGACAGAGAGCAGTTCTTC
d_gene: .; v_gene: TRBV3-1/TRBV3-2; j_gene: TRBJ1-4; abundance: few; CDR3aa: CASSPEGAATNEKLFF; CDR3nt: TGTGCCAGCAGCCCCGAGGGAGCGGCAACTAATGAAAAACTGTTTTTT
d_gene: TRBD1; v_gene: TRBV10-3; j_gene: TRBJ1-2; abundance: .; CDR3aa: CAISTTGGYGYTF; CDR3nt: TGTGCCATCAGTACGACAGGGGGCTATGGCTACACCTTC
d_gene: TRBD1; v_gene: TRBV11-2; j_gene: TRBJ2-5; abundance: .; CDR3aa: CASSRDVMGQGGETQYF; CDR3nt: TGTGCCAGCAGTCGGGACGTTATGGGACAGGGTGGAGAGACCCAGTACTTC
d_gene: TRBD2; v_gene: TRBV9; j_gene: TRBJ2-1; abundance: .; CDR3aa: CASSVGGSGIREQFF; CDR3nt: TGTGCCAGCAGCGTAGGGGGTAGCGGGATAAGGGAGCAGTTCTTC
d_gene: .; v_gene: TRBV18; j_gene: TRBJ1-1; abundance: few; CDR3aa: CASSLLLTGNTEAFF; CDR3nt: TGTGCCAGCTCACTTCTATTAACAGGGAACACTGAAGCTTTCTTT
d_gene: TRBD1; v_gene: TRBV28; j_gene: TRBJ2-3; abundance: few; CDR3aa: CASSIRQGADTQYF; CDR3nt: TGTGCCAGCAGCATACGACAGGGCGCAGATACGCAGTATTTT
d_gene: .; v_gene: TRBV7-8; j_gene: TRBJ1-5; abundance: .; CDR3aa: CASSQNRVPAQPQHF; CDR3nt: TGTGCCAGCAGCCAAAACAGAGTCCCAGCTCAGCCCCAGCATTTT
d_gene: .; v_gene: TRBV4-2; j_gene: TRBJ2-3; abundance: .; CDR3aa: CASSPGFRDTDTQYF; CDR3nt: TGTGCCAGCAGCCCGGGATTTAGAGACACAGATACGCAGTATTTT
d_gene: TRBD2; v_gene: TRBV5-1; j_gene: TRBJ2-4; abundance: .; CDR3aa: CASSLGTSGDLAKNIQYF; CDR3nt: TGCGCCAGCAGCCTAGGGACTAGCGGAGATCTAGCCAAAAACATTCAGTACTTC
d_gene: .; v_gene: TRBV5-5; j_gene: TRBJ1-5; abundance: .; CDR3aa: CASSSDPSGNQPQHF; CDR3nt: TGTGCCAGCAGCTCCGACCCCTCGGGCAATCAGCCCCAGCATTTT